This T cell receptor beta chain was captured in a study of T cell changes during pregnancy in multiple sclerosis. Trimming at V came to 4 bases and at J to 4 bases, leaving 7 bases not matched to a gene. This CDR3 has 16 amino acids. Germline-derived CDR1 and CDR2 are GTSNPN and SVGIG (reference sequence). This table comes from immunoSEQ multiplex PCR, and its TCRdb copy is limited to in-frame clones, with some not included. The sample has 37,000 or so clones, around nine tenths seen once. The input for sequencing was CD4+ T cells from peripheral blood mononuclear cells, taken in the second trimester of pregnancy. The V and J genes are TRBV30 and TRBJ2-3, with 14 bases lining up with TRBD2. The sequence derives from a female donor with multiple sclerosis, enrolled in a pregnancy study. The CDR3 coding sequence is TGTGCCTGGAAGGGACTAGCGGGGGTTTGGGCAGATACGCAGTATTTT. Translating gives CAWKGLAGVWADTQYF.